What follows are 5 T cell receptor beta chains derived from one specimen sequenced in a study of T cell repertoires in ileal Crohn's disease. Method: immunoSEQ multiplex PCR; TCRdb's copy keeps in-frame clones and lacks some. This sample has roughly 7,000 clones, with 72% found just once. The sequenced sample consisted of ileal tissue. The receptors originated from an adult with Crohn's disease.

The rearrangement uses TRBV2 and TRBJ1-2; tentatively, D is TRBD1 (6 bases). Germline CDR1 and CDR2: SNHLY and FYNNEI. The CDR3 has 15 amino acids. V lost 2 bases to trimming and J lost 0 bases, with 10 bases between them. The CDR3 bases are TGTGCCAGCAGTGAAAGGGGGTTAGCTAACTATGGCTACACCTTC. Its translation is CASSERGLANYGYTF.

The V and J genes are TRBV29-1 and TRBJ2-2, with 9 bases matching TRBD1. The CDR3 has 17 residues. Germline V gives CDR1 SQVTM, CDR2 ANQGSEA. The V gene end was trimmed by 2 bases and the J gene end by 5 bases; junction bases not matched to a gene: 12. CDR3 region: CSVESVQGARDTGELFF. CDR3 DNA: TGCAGCGTTGAATCGGTACAGGGGGCGCGGGATACCGGGGAGCTGTTTTTT.

The rearrangement links TRBV14 to TRBJ2-5; possible D gene TRBD2, 5 bases. Germline CDR1 reads SGHDN; CDR2 reads FVKESK. The ends were cut back, 1 base at V and 1 base at J, with 13 bases in the middle. This CDR3 spans 16 amino acids. The CDR3 DNA reads as TGTGCCAGCAGCCAAGGGGCACGGGGATTCCAAGAGACCCAGTACTTC. It is translated as CASSQGARGFQETQYF.

The V gene is TRBV9, the J gene TRBJ2-1; unclear D gene. Trimming took 0 bases from V and 1 from J, leaving 11 bases between them. Germline loops: CDR1 SGDLS, CDR2 YYNGEE. CDR3 size: 16 residues. The CDR3 sequence: CASSVEIDPSYNEQFF. In DNA form, the CDR3 reads TGTGCCAGCAGCGTAGAGATAGATCCTTCCTACAATGAGCAGTTCTTC.

This chain connects TRBV2 to TRBJ2-2; perhaps TRBD2 as D (6 bases). CDR1 is SNHLY, CDR2 FYNNEI, per germline. Trimming removed 7 bases at V and 7 bases at J, with 16 bases between. CDR3 length: 14 amino acids. This CDR3 is CASMRTTYGGELFF. The CDR3, as DNA: TGTGCCAGCATGAGGACTACCTACGGCGGGGAGCTGTTTTTT. The variable domain in full, with the rest retrieved from reference TRBV2 and TRBJ2-2, is EPEVTQTPSHQVTQMGQEVILRCVPISNHLYFYWYRQILGQKVEFLVSFYNNEISEKSEIFDDQFSVERPDGSNFTLKIRSTKLEDSAMYFCASMRTTYGGELFFGEGSRLTVL.